A single sample is the source of the 25 T cell receptor beta chains below, sequenced in a study of cytomegalovirus exposure and HLA in healthy donors. The primer mix had 60 Vbeta and 13 Jbeta primers. The data were produced by immunoSEQ multiplex PCR, yet TCRdb's version contains in-frame clones alone and is incomplete. The data contain some 62,000 clones, around 87% of them singletons. Sequenced input: PBMCs. The receptors here all came from a man aged 18-30 years in good health and CMV-seronegative.

The chain employs TRBV4-2 and TRBJ2-7; 11 nucleotides agree with TRBD2. The CDR3 covers 17 residues. Germline V lookup: CDR1 LGHNA, CDR2 YNFKEQ. V lost 4 bases and J lost 2; bases outside the gene matches: 10. The chain's CDR3 is CASSRTYNSGGAYEQYF. As DNA, the CDR3 is TGTGCCAGCAGCCGAACATATAATAGCGGGGGGGCCTACGAGCAGTACTTC.

Points on this clone: One end of the junction fails to match germline, which may point to a read error. This CDR3 is CASSARDTNLPLHF. In nucleotides, the CDR3 is TGTGCCAGCAGCGCCCGGGACACAAATTTACCCCTCCACTTT. This rearrangement joins TRBV5-8 to TRBJ1-6; tentative D call: TRBD1 (6 bases). The V gene's germline CDR1 is SGHTS and CDR2 YDEGEE. This CDR3 spans 14 amino acids.

This chain uses TRBV12-5 with TRBJ2-7, with 12 bases matching TRBD1. This CDR3 comprises 16 residues. V shed 1 base and J 7 bases; nucleotides not matched to a gene: 8. Germline V gene data show CDR1 as LGHNT and CDR2 as FRNRAP. CDR3 loop: CASGLGSGTGGEEQYF. The CDR3 coding sequence is TGTGCTAGTGGTTTGGGCTCCGGGACAGGGGGCGAGGAGCAGTACTTC.

V and J are TRBV30 and TRBJ1-6; 12 bases agree with TRBD1. CDR1 and CDR2 (germline): GTSNPN, SVGIG (reference sequence). This CDR3 is built from 14 residues. V lost 2 bases and J lost 15; bases outside the gene matches: 8. The CDR3 DNA reads as TGTGCCTGGAGTCCGGGACAGGGGGCCATCGACCTCCACTTT. Amino acids: CAWSPGQGAIDLHF.

The chain recombines TRBV27 with TRBJ2-3; maybe TRBD1 (6 bases). This CDR3 spans 13 amino acids. V lost 2 bases and J lost 5, with 8 bases in between. CDR1 is MNHEY and CDR2 is SMNVEV in the germline V gene (reference sequence). The CDR3 sequence is CASSLQGRDTQYF. The CDR3 DNA follows: TGTGCCAGCAGTTTACAGGGGCGAGATACGCAGTATTTT.

This chain uses TRBV4-2 with TRBJ2-7; D is undetermined. Trimming removed 0 bases at V and 7 bases at J, with 10 bases between. This CDR3 contains 13 residues. Germline values: CDR1 LGHNA, CDR2 YNFKEQ. This CDR3 reads CASSQDLGEEQYF. CDR3 nucleotide sequence: TGTGCCAGCAGCCAAGATCTCGGAGAGGAGCAGTACTTC.

This chain links TRBV9 with TRBJ2-1, with unresolved D. There are 13 residues in the CDR3. Trimming removed 0 bases at V and 7 bases at J, with 8 bases between. From germline, CDR1 is SGDLS and CDR2 YYNGEE. CDR3 nucleotides: TGTGCCAGCAGCGTAGTTATCGGGAATGAGCAGTTCTTC. It specifies CASSVVIGNEQFF.

On this clone: Germline and junction disagree at one end, which may indicate a read error. This sequence joins TRBV5-1 and TRBJ2-1; 7 bases agree with TRBD1. Germline V gives CDR1 SGHRS, CDR2 YFSETQ. This CDR3 region has 15 residues. Here the CDR3 reads CAGSQGQVSYNEQFF. Here the CDR3 DNA reads TGCGCCGGCAGCCAAGGACAGGTCTCCTACAATGAGCAGTTCTTC.

Comment on this clone: One end of the junction fails to match germline, which may point to a read error. The chain joins TRBV2 to TRBJ2-7, with a possible D match to TRBD2 (6 bases). The CDR3 loop spans 12 amino acids. The germline CDR1 and CDR2 sequences are SNHLY and FYNNEI. The CDR3: CASSELGQGGSF. CDR3 sequence (DNA): TGTGCCAGCAGTGAACTCGGTCAGGGAGGTTCTTTC. The full variable domain, with the rest looked up from reference TRBV2 and TRBJ2-7, is EPEVTQTPSHQVTQMGQEVILRCVPISNHLYFYWYRQILGQKVEFLVSFYNNEISEKSEIFDDQFSVERPDGSNFTLKIRSTKLEDSAMYFCASSELGQGGSFGPGTRLTVT.

The V and J genes are TRBV5-8 and TRBJ2-7; the D is unclear. Trimming left V 4 bases short and J 1 base short, with 3 bases between. Per the germline V gene, CDR1 is SGHTS and CDR2 is YDEGEE. This CDR3 is 11 amino acids long. Written as DNA, the CDR3 is TGTGCCAGCAGCCGGTCCTACGAGCAGTACTTC. This gives the protein CASSRSYEQYF.

The rearrangement uses TRBV7-2 and TRBJ1-5; D is unclear. The V gene lost 6 bases and the J gene lost 3 bases, with 9 bases spanning the gap. This CDR3 has 13 amino acids. Germline loops: CDR1 SGHTA, CDR2 FQGNSA. This CDR3 is CASSQAHNQPQHF. The CDR3 DNA follows: TGTGCCAGCAGTCAGGCACACAATCAGCCCCAGCATTTT.

This chain connects TRBV6-1 to TRBJ2-3; tentative D call: TRBD1 (6 bases). Germline V lookup: CDR1 MNHNS, CDR2 SASEGT. Trimming took off 2 bases at V and 0 bases at J, with 9 bases between the two ends. The CDR3 consists of 15 residues. CDR3 nucleotides: TGTGCCAGCAGTGAACAGGGGAGTAGCACAGATACGCAGTATTTT. This codes for CASSEQGSSTDTQYF.

The chain joins TRBV10-2 to TRBJ2-7; 11 positions agree with TRBD1. CDR3 size: 14 residues. The V gene's germline CDR1 is WSHSY and CDR2 SAAADI. V dropped 4 bases and J dropped 4; count of bases not matched to a gene: 3. CDR3 nucleotides: TGCGCCAGCAGTGTGGGACAGGGGGTGTACGAGCAGTACTTC. Translated: CASSVGQGVYEQYF.

Comments on this clone: In the same sample, other DNA sequences code for this CDR3. In DNA, the CDR3 is TGTGCCAGCAGTTACTCGACAGGGGGCAGAGATACGCAGTATTTT. Residues: CASSYSTGGRDTQYF. The chain employs TRBV6-5 and TRBJ2-3; TRBD1 aligns across 10 bases. CDR1 and CDR2 (germline): MNHEY, SVGAGI. The CDR3 loop spans 15 amino acids. Germline trimming cut 0 bases from V and 5 bases from J; bases unmatched to any gene: 2.

The J gene is TRBJ2-3, the V gene TRBV18; D is perhaps TRBD2 (6 bases). The CDR3 runs to 15 residues. The V end was cut by 4 bases, the J end by 1 base, with 12 bases between. Germline V gives CDR1 KGHSH, CDR2 LQKENI. The CDR3 DNA reads as TGTGCCAGCTCACGCGCGGGGTCTGGCACAGATACGCAGTATTTT. Translating gives CASSRAGSGTDTQYF.

J is TRBJ2-1 and V is TRBV6-1; 7 bases map to TRBD2. From germline, CDR1 is MNHNS and CDR2 SASEGT. CDR3 size: 13 residues. After removal of 7 bases from V and 0 bases from J, the junction contained 0 bases not matched to a gene. Here the CDR3 DNA reads TGTGCCAGCACGGGGGGCTCCTACAATGAGCAGTTCTTC. Translated, it gives CASTGGSYNEQFF.

The gene calls are TRBV28 and TRBJ1-1; 8 bases are a match to TRBD1. From germline, CDR1 is MDHEN and CDR2 SYDVKM. The CDR3 loop spans 15 amino acids. The junction had 6 bases not matched to a gene; V was cut back by 1 base and J by 5 bases. CDR3 sequence (DNA): TGTGCCAGCAGTTTATCCGACAGGGGAGGGACTGAAGCTTTCTTT. Its protein product is CASSLSDRGGTEAFF. The full variable domain, with the rest looked up from reference TRBV28 and TRBJ1-1, is DVKVTQSSRYLVKRTGEKVFLECVQDMDHENMFWYRQDPGLGLRLIYFSYDVKMKEKGDIPEGYSVSREKKERFSLILESASTNQTSMYLCASSLSDRGGTEAFFGQGTRLTVV.

The chain carries TRBV19 and TRBJ1-1; D uncertain. Germline CDR1 and CDR2: LNHDA and SQIVND (reference sequence). The CDR3 is 15 amino acids. The ends were cut back, 5 bases at V and 4 bases at J, with 17 bases in the middle. Written as DNA, the CDR3 is TGTGCCAGTAGTTCCAGTCCGTTCGGCGGCACTGAAGCTTTCTTT. This codes for CASSSSPFGGTEAFF.

The chain couples TRBV6-5 to TRBJ1-6; D is perhaps TRBD1 (5 bases). This CDR3 is 16 amino acids long. The V end was cut by 1 base, the J end by 5 bases, with 12 bases between. Per the germline V gene, CDR1 is MNHEY and CDR2 is SVGAGI. The CDR3 DNA reads as TGTGCCAGCAGTTACTTCGGGGGAGGGAATAATTCACCCCTCCACTTT. Its protein product is CASSYFGGGNNSPLHF.

The CDR3 is CASSSGEGTGELFF. The CDR3 DNA reads TGTGCCAGCAGTTCCGGGGAGGGCACCGGGGAGCTGTTTTTT. The chain couples TRBV7-6 to TRBJ2-2; TRBD2 agrees at 7 bases. Per germline, CDR1 SGHVS and CDR2 FNYEAQ. This CDR3 is 14 amino acids long. V gave up 6 bases and J gave up 4 bases; unmatched junction bases: 5.

Of note for this clone: A junction boundary mismatches the germline segment, possibly from a read error. The genes are TRBV13 and TRBJ2-7; tentatively, D is TRBD1 (5 bases). Germline-derived CDR1 and CDR2 are PRHDT and FYEKMQ (reference sequence). The CDR3 consists of 14 residues. The CDR3 nucleotides read TGTGCCAGCAGCCTAGGTGGGGCCCCCTACGAGCAGTACTTC. This translates into CASSLGGAPYEQYF.

The rearrangement joins TRBV6-5 to TRBJ2-7; D is perhaps TRBD2 (5 bases). CDR1 MNHEY and CDR2 SVGAGI come from the germline V gene. V lost 2 bases, J lost 2 bases, and 10 bases lay in between. There are 14 residues in the CDR3. The CDR3, as DNA: TGTGCCAGCAGTTACCGGGGAAAACCCTACGAGCAGTACTTC. Protein: CASSYRGKPYEQYF.

The V call is TRBV9, the J call TRBJ2-3; 11 positions agree with TRBD2. CDR1 SGDLS and CDR2 YYNGEE come from the germline V gene. This CDR3 contains 16 residues. V lost 0 bases and J lost 5; bases outside the gene matches: 5. This chain's CDR3 is CASSVASGGPGDTQYF. CDR3 bases: TGTGCCAGCAGCGTAGCTAGCGGGGGGCCGGGAGATACGCAGTATTTT.

In nucleotides, the CDR3 is TGTGCCAGCAGTTTAATGTCCCAGGGCTATGGCTACACCTTC. It yields the protein CASSLMSQGYGYTF. The V call is TRBV27, the J call TRBJ1-2, with TRBD1 as a possible D gene (5 bases). This CDR3 has 14 amino acids. V was trimmed by 2 bases and J by 4 bases, leaving 11 bases between them. In germline, CDR1 is MNHEY, CDR2 SMNVEV (reference sequence).

V is TRBV11-3 and J is TRBJ2-2, with TRBD2 as a possible D gene (5 bases). Germline V gene sequence: CDR1 SGHNT, CDR2 YENEEA. Deletions cut 11 bases from V and 4 bases from J, with 14 bases between. The CDR3 is 13 amino acids. CDR3 sequence: CASAPGSTGELFF. The CDR3 bases are TGTGCCTCTGCCCCGGGGAGCACCGGGGAGCTGTTTTTT.